The sequence of this TCR beta chain was determined in a study of PD-1 blockade in classical Hodgkin lymphoma. Germline V gene sequence: CDR1 MGHRA, CDR2 YSYEKL. The length of the CDR3 is 13 residues. Trimming left V 4 bases short and J 5 bases short, with 11 bases between. Brentuximab vedotin exposure varied, and every patient relapsed after autologous stem cell transplantation. Through magnetic negative selection, CD8+ T cells were separated from PBMCs that had been thawed. When best responses were assessed, they were complete response, partial response or progressive disease. General observations from the study: Newly diagnosed patients had baseline TCR diversity that was reportedly lower than that of healthy donors. Among the patients, those starting nivolumab under 1 year after ASCT were excluded.

As concerns this clone: What it recognizes is unknown.

This table comes from immunoSEQ multiplex PCR, and its TCRdb copy is limited to in-frame clones, with some not included. The data show some 4,500 clones, 77% seen once. The receptor was isolated from a human donor with classical Hodgkin lymphoma. Specimen: CD8+ T cells from blood, collected at baseline. The genes are TRBV4-1 and TRBJ1-2; no reliable D call. CDR3 region: CASSPSKPYGYTF. The DNA of the CDR3 is TGCGCCAGCAGCCCTAGTAAGCCTTATGGCTACACCTTC.